Following are 13 T cell receptor beta chains from one sample sequenced in a study of blood T cell repertoires in COVID-19. TCRdb keeps only in-frame clones here, not all; method: immunoSEQ multiplex PCR. The repertoire holds about 280,000 clones, with approximately 82% as singletons. Sequencing was done on a sample of PBMCs or T cells enriched from blood (not recorded which). The source of these receptors is a man between 40 and 49 years old who had been exposed to COVID-19.

This chain connects TRBV30 to TRBJ1-5, with unresolved D. Germline CDR1 GTSNPN, CDR2 SVGIG (reference sequence). The CDR3 totals 14 residues. Trimming shortened V by 2 bases and J by 4 bases, and 12 bases separated the two germline ends. The CDR3 loop reads CAWSTGRINQPQHF. Written as DNA, the CDR3 is TGTGCCTGGAGTACCGGGAGGATAAATCAGCCCCAGCATTTT.

This rearrangement joins TRBV6-5 to TRBJ1-2; possibly TRBD1 for D (5 bases). Germline V CDR1 and CDR2: MNHEY, SVGAGI. The CDR3 sequence is 13 residues long. The V end was cut by 8 bases, the J end by 6 bases, with 16 bases between. The CDR3 sequence: CASGGVMEDGYTF. The CDR3 bases are TGTGCCAGCGGGGGGGTTATGGAGGATGGCTACACCTTC.

V gene TRBV5-1 combines with J gene TRBJ2-2, with D possibly matching TRBD1 (5 bases). Looked up from germline, CDR1 is SGHRS and CDR2 is YFSETQ. The V end was cut by 1 base, the J end by 5 bases, with 15 bases between. The CDR3 consists of 16 residues. The CDR3 bases are TGCGCCAGCAGCTTGTCGACAGTAAGTCGTACCGGGGAGCTGTTTTTT. It specifies CASSLSTVSRTGELFF.

As DNA, the CDR3 is TGTGCCAGCAGTGATTCACAGCCTAATGAAAAACTGTTTTTT. Protein: CASSDSQPNEKLFF. The chain links TRBV2 to TRBJ1-4; D not resolved. The germline V gene has CDR1 SNHLY and CDR2 FYNNEI. This CDR3 is built from 14 residues. Trimming removed 3 bases at V and 3 bases at J, with 8 bases between. The variable domain in full, with the rest retrieved from reference TRBV2 and TRBJ1-4, is EPEVTQTPSHQVTQMGQEVILRCVPISNHLYFYWYRQILGQKVEFLVSFYNNEISEKSEIFDDQFSVERPDGSNFTLKIRSTKLEDSAMYFCASSDSQPNEKLFFGSGTQLSVL.

The chain uses TRBV5-3 and TRBJ2-3; 8 nucleotides agree with TRBD2. TRBV5-3 qualifies as an ORF whose function is uncertain. The CDR3 spans 15 residues. J gave up 0 bases and V 4 bases, and 4 bases lay outside the gene matches. The CDR3 DNA follows: TGTGCCAGAAGCATCATAGCGGGAAGCACAGATACGCAGTATTTT. As protein: CARSIIAGSTDTQYF.

The rearrangement uses TRBV6-1 and TRBJ1-4, with TRBD1 matching 10 bases. The CDR3 runs 13 residues. The germline V gene encodes CDR1 MNHNS and CDR2 SASEGT. Trimming removed 5 bases from V and 7 bases from J; junction bases left unmatched: 1. The CDR3 bases are TGTGCCAGCAGTCGGGACAGGGGTGAAAAACTGTTTTTT. Translating gives CASSRDRGEKLFF.

The CDR3 loop is CASSQAGYGRPSNQYF. CDR3 DNA: TGTGCCAGCAGCCAAGCTGGGTACGGGAGGCCCTCTAATCAGTACTTC. The rearrangement links TRBV3-1 (or the pseudogene TRBV3-2) to TRBJ2-5, with 7 bases fitting TRBD2. The length of the CDR3 is 16 residues. V shed 1 base, J shed 11 bases, and the junction held 16 bases outside the gene matches. The germline gives CDR1 LGHDT, CDR2 YNNKEL (reference sequence).

The chain links TRBV29-1 to TRBJ2-1; 9 nucleotides agree with TRBD2. Looked up from germline, CDR1 is SQVTM and CDR2 is ANQGSEA. The V and J ends lost 1 base and 12 bases, in that order; junction bases with no gene match: 13. The CDR3 contains 15 residues. As DNA, the CDR3 is TGCAGCGTTGAAGTTGACACAGGGGCGGGAGGGCGGCAGTTCTTC. Its translation is CSVEVDTGAGGRQFF.

This rearrangement joins TRBV30 to TRBJ2-2; possible D gene TRBD2, 6 bases. Between the trimmed V and J ends, which lost 1 base and 6 bases, there was a span of 6 bases. Germline loops: CDR1 GTSNPN, CDR2 SVGIG (reference sequence). The CDR3 has 12 amino acids. The CDR3 loop is CAWSGGAGELFF. CDR3 DNA sequence: TGTGCCTGGAGTGGGGGGGCCGGGGAGCTGTTTTTT.

The chain joins TRBV27 to TRBJ2-3, with D maybe TRBD1 (6 bases). V gave up 5 bases and J gave up 3 bases, with 12 bases separating them. This CDR3 is built from 14 residues. Germline values: CDR1 MNHEY, CDR2 SMNVEV (reference sequence). The DNA of the CDR3 is TGTGCCAGCAGTCCCGGACAGATTACAGATACGCAGTATTTT. Protein: CASSPGQITDTQYF.

The V gene is TRBV7-2, the J gene TRBJ2-5, with 10 nucleotides matching TRBD2. Germline CDR1 is SGHTA and CDR2 is FQGNSA. The CDR3 has 15 residues. Trimming cost V 5 bases and J 4 bases; bases outside gene matches: 7. The CDR3 reads CASSPALAGRETQYF. DNA for the CDR3: TGTGCCAGCAGCCCCGCACTAGCGGGACGAGAGACCCAGTACTTC.

V and J are TRBV18 and TRBJ2-7; perhaps TRBD1 as D (6 bases). This CDR3 has 15 residues. CDR1 and CDR2 (germline): KGHSH, LQKENI. Trimming pared 4 bases from V and 1 base from J, leaving 14 bases between. CDR3 sequence: CASSLSATGSYEQYF. CDR3 coding DNA: TGTGCCAGCTCACTTTCCGCGACAGGTTCCTACGAGCAGTACTTC.

The chain uses TRBV24-1 and TRBJ1-2, with D tentatively TRBD1 (6 bases). The V gene lost 1 base and the J gene lost 3 bases, with 11 bases spanning the gap. Germline values: CDR1 KGHDR, CDR2 SFDVKD. The CDR3 length is 15 residues. The CDR3 bases are TGTGCCACCAGTGATTTCAATCAGGGGCACTATGGCTACACCTTC. Amino acids: CATSDFNQGHYGYTF.